The 19 T cell receptor beta chains below all came from one sample that was sequenced in a study of cytomegalovirus exposure and HLA in healthy donors. The PCR made use of 60 Vbeta and 13 Jbeta primers. Assay used: immunoSEQ multiplex PCR; TCRdb lists only in-frame clones, some missing. The sample consists of under 85,000 clones, approximately 72% of them appearing once. Sequenced sample: PBMCs. Receptors were obtained from a woman between 25 and 40 years old in good health and CMV-seronegative.

The V gene is TRBV10-3, the J gene TRBJ1-1; D ambiguous. Trimming removed 4 bases at V and 5 bases at J, with 17 bases between. Germline V gene data show CDR1 as ENHRY and CDR2 as SYGVKD. This CDR3 spans 15 amino acids. In DNA form, the CDR3 reads TGTGCCATCAGTGCTACGAGAGCGGGAGTTACTGAAGCTTTCTTT. Translated, it gives CAISATRAGVTEAFF.

This clone was counted between two and nine times. The chain is built from TRBV5-1 and TRBJ1-2; 7 positions agree with TRBD1. J was trimmed by 4 bases and V by 1 base; bases with no gene match: 7. This CDR3 has 15 residues. Germline values: CDR1 SGHRS, CDR2 YFSETQ. The CDR3 region is CASSLTQGYGYGYTF. The CDR3 DNA reads as TGCGCCAGCAGCTTGACACAGGGGTACGGCTATGGCTACACCTTC.

The chain couples TRBV7-2 to TRBJ1-1; 12 bases agree with TRBD1. This CDR3 contains 15 residues. Germline V gene data show CDR1 as SGHTA and CDR2 as FQGNSA. Germline trimming cut 5 bases from V and 7 bases from J; bases unmatched to any gene: 8. The CDR3 is CASSVGTGGWDEAFF. The CDR3 region has the DNA TGTGCCAGCAGCGTCGGGACAGGGGGCTGGGATGAAGCTTTCTTT.

This clone was observed a few times. The chain uses TRBV5-4 and TRBJ1-1; D perhaps matches TRBD1 (5 bases). Germline CDR1 SGHNT, CDR2 YYREEE (reference sequence). The V gene lost 4 bases and the J gene lost 7 bases, with 8 bases spanning the gap. This CDR3 is 11 amino acids long. The chain's CDR3 is CASSRTGEAFF. In DNA, the CDR3 is TGTGCCAGCAGCCGAACAGGTGAAGCTTTCTTT. The variable domain in full, completed from reference TRBV5-4 and TRBJ1-1, reads ETGVTQSPTHLIKTRGQQVTLRCSSQSGHNTVSWYQQALGQGPQFIFQYYREEENGRGNFPPRFSGLQFPNYSSELNVNALELDDSALYLCASSRTGEAFFGQGTRLTVV.

This clone is large in the sample. The sample has other DNA sequences that encode this CDR3 too. This chain uses TRBV11-2 with TRBJ1-2; TRBD1 matches at 7 bases. Germline assignment: CDR1 SGHAT and CDR2 FQNNGV. CDR3 length: 13 residues. V gave up 3 bases and J gave up 8 bases; unmatched junction bases: 6. Written as DNA, the CDR3 is TGTGCCAGCAGCTTGACAGGGTATCGAGGCTACACCTTC. It translates to CASSLTGYRGYTF.

The J gene is TRBJ1-1, the V gene TRBV13, with 8 bases matching TRBD1. CDR3 size: 13 residues. From germline, CDR1 is PRHDT and CDR2 FYEKMQ (reference sequence). V shed 5 bases, J shed 5 bases, and the junction held 4 bases outside the gene matches. CDR3 in DNA: TGTGCCAGCAGCACTCGGACAGGGACTGAAGCTTTCTTT. Translated: CASSTRTGTEAFF.

This chain connects TRBV10-3 to TRBJ1-3; the D gene is possibly TRBD1 (5 bases). With 0 bases removed from V and 4 bases from J, the gap between germline ends came to 13 bases. This CDR3 has 16 amino acids. Germline CDR1 ENHRY, CDR2 SYGVKD. In nucleotides, the CDR3 is TGTGCCATCAGTGAGTCGCCCCAGGGAATCGGAAACACCATATATTTT. Protein product: CAISESPQGIGNTIYF.

J is TRBJ1-5 and V is TRBV9; D unresolved. The germline V gene has CDR1 SGDLS and CDR2 YYNGEE. The CDR3 sequence is 15 residues long. V was pared by 2 bases and J by 0 bases, with 9 bases between. The CDR3 protein is CASSVGANSNQPQHF. In DNA form, the CDR3 reads TGTGCCAGCAGCGTCGGAGCTAATAGCAATCAGCCCCAGCATTTT.

The chain recombines TRBV10-3 with TRBJ1-6; D perhaps matches TRBD1 (6 bases). Trimming pared 4 bases from V and 0 bases from J, leaving 16 bases between. Germline-derived CDR1 and CDR2 are ENHRY and SYGVKD. CDR3 size: 18 residues. CDR3 residues: CAISGAREGGSYNSPLHF. The CDR3, as DNA: TGTGCCATCAGTGGGGCTCGCGAAGGGGGCTCCTATAATTCACCCCTCCACTTT.

This clone was observed a handful of times. The gene calls are TRBV7-2 and TRBJ2-1; D might be TRBD2 (5 bases). V was clipped by 3 bases and J by 7 bases, with 13 bases between them. The CDR3 is made up of 14 amino acids. CDR1 and CDR2 (germline): SGHTA, FQGNSA. The CDR3, as DNA: TGTGCCAGCAGCTTGGACTCCGGGGAGAATGAGCAGTTCTTC. Its translation: CASSLDSGENEQFF.

The chain joins TRBV28 to TRBJ2-6; tentative D call: TRBD1 (5 bases). This CDR3 is 15 amino acids long. Germline-derived CDR1 and CDR2 are MDHEN and SYDVKM. V lost 6 bases, J lost 0 bases, and 9 bases lay in between. The CDR3 region is CASRRGNSGANVLTF. The CDR3 DNA sequence: TGTGCCAGCAGAAGGGGTAACTCTGGGGCCAACGTCCTGACTTTC.

CDR3 nucleotide sequence: TGTGCCAGCAGTCGCGACAGGATCCAAGAGACCCAGTACTTC. It is translated as CASSRDRIQETQYF. The chain uses TRBV6-1 and TRBJ2-5; D is perhaps TRBD1 (6 bases). V lost 5 bases and J 1 base, leaving 11 bases between the germline ends. The CDR3 length is 14 residues. The V gene's germline CDR1 is MNHNS and CDR2 SASEGT.

This chain connects TRBV4-1 to TRBJ1-2, with unresolved D. Deletions cut 0 bases from V and 3 bases from J, with 14 bases between. The germline gives CDR1 MGHRA, CDR2 YSYEKL. The CDR3 length is 16 residues. The CDR3 nucleotides are TGCGCCAGCAGCCAAGACGAGCGGAGTACCTACTATGGCTACACCTTC. It specifies CASSQDERSTYYGYTF.

The chain couples TRBV7-6 to TRBJ1-1; D gene ambiguous. CDR3 size: 11 residues. The V end lost 4 bases, the J end lost 6 bases, and 6 bases lay between the germline ends. Germline V CDR1 and CDR2: SGHVS, FNYEAQ. This CDR3 is CASSSGSEAFF. The CDR3 DNA sequence: TGTGCCAGCAGCTCAGGCTCTGAAGCTTTCTTT.

The chain recombines TRBV2 with TRBJ1-1; a weak D match, TRBD1 (6 bases). Germline V gene data show CDR1 as SNHLY and CDR2 as FYNNEI. The CDR3 has 13 amino acids. Trimming removed 6 bases from V and 5 bases from J, with 13 bases in between. CDR3 amino acids: CASRVTGLTEAFF. The CDR3 region has the DNA TGTGCCAGCAGGGTAACAGGGTTAACTGAAGCTTTCTTT.

The chain recombines TRBV6-5 with TRBJ2-3, with D tentatively TRBD1 (6 bases). Trimming shortened V by 0 bases and J by 1 base, and 11 bases separated the two germline ends. The CDR3 contains 16 residues. Germline V CDR1 and CDR2: MNHEY, SVGAGI. DNA of the CDR3: TGTGCCAGCAGTTACTCGACAGGCTACGGCACAGATACGCAGTATTTT. It translates to CASSYSTGYGTDTQYF.

V is TRBV15 and J is TRBJ1-1; D remains unclear. This CDR3 is 12 amino acids long. Per germline, CDR1 LNHNV and CDR2 YYDKDF (reference sequence). Trimming removed 2 bases at V and 4 bases at J, with 5 bases between. The CDR3 loop is CATSRSTTEAFF. The CDR3 DNA is TGTGCCACCAGCAGATCTACCACTGAAGCTTTCTTT.

This chain joins TRBV19 and TRBJ2-4; TRBD1 might be the D (6 bases). Germline values: CDR1 LNHDA, CDR2 SQIVND (reference sequence). This CDR3 comprises 19 residues. V dropped 1 base and J dropped 3 bases, with 22 bases sitting between them. The CDR3 DNA reads as TGTGCCAGTAGTATAGGACAGGAAGGAGCCATGCTATTCAAAAACATTCAGTACTTC. Amino acid sequence: CASSIGQEGAMLFKNIQYF.

CDR3 in amino acids: CARSRTATGTDYGYTF. As DNA, the CDR3 is TGTGCCAGAAGCCGTACAGCCACCGGGACAGATTATGGCTACACCTTC. The chain couples TRBV5-3 to TRBJ1-2; 7 nucleotides align to TRBD1. TRBV5-3 is an ORF for which the function is uncertain. The CDR3 length is 16 residues. After removal of 4 bases from V and 5 bases from J, the junction contained 14 bases not matched to a gene.